This T cell receptor (beta chain) was identified during a study of technical replicates of blood from a few donors. Measured with immunoSEQ multiplex PCR; TCRdb has only the in-frame clones, and not every one. Altogether fewer than 20,000 clones are present, 85% to 90% being singletons, with the ten largest covering 12%. The V gene's germline CDR1 is GTSNPN and CDR2 SVGIG (reference sequence). The CDR3 is 12 residues long. J was trimmed by 6 bases and V by 3 bases; bases with no gene match: 0. Sample: PBMCs. The rearrangement links TRBV30 to TRBJ2-1; 9 bases agree with TRBD2. This TCR came from a human donor in good health. CDR3 DNA: TGTGCCTGGAGGCGGGAGGGCAATGAGCAGTTCTTC. This encodes CAWRREGNEQFF.